This T cell receptor (beta chain) is from a study of blood T cells in healthy people across ages. Study conclusions and caveats: Naive CD4+ cell counts and diversity both ran higher in long-lived than in aged donors.

The study recruited healthy Caucasian donors from Russia who were aged roughly 6 to 100. This clonotype was recorded a few times. As yet, its antigen is unknown. The authors ran a second PCR of 7 to 11 cycles using a sample-barcoded 5' primer and a J-beta primer mix. The template-switch adaptor was a 5' adaptor with 12 random nucleotides. It tagged each cDNA molecule. One entry per CDR3 protein, called by TCRdb with MiXCR from the 5' RACE reads. The table has roughly 800,000 distinct CDR3 sequences, 35% to 40% seen once. The source is a man between 18 and 29 years old in good health. The sample was blood.

Here the CDR3 reads CASSPPPGSNEQFF. The DNA of the CDR3 is TGTGCCAGCAGCCCCCCGCCTGGGTCCAATGAGCAGTTCTTC. The J gene is TRBJ2-1, the V gene TRBV7-2; D not certain. The CDR3 is 14 amino acids. Trimming pared 5 bases from V and 6 bases from J, leaving 14 bases between. CDR1 is SGHTA and CDR2 is FQGNSA in the germline V gene.